These 8 T cell receptor beta chains share one sample of origin, sequenced in a study of neurological immune-mediated disorders. The time point: longitudinal time-point 3. Using its own MiXCR run on the 5' RACE reads, TCRdb lists one record per CDR3 protein. The table lists over 90,000 distinct CDR3 sequences, 9.5% to 14% of them singletons. Sequenced: PBMCs. All receptors derive from a female donor with HTLV-1-associated myelopathy (HAM/TSP).

This clonotype was counted ten times or more. The chain carries TRBV24-1 and TRBJ2-2; TRBD1 is a possible D gene (6 bases). CDR3 length: 17 residues. The V and J ends lost 4 bases and 4 bases respectively, with 18 bases between them. Germline loops: CDR1 KGHDR, CDR2 SFDVKD. This CDR3 reads CATSDLRGSKGTGELFF. In DNA, the CDR3 is TGTGCCACCAGTGACCTCAGGGGCAGCAAGGGCACCGGGGAGCTGTTTTTT.

This clonotype was seen at least ten times. The rearrangement links TRBV21-1 to TRBJ2-2. TRBV21-1 is recorded as a pseudogene. CDR3 length: 13 amino acids. For the CDR3, the DNA is TGTGCCAGCAGCAAAGTCCAAACCGGGGAGCTGTTTTTT. Amino acid sequence: CASSKVQTGELFF.

CDR3 nucleotides: TGTGCCAGCAGCCCTCGTGGGGGGAACACTGAAGCTTTCTTT. The encoded protein is CASSPRGGNTEAFF. The rearrangement joins TRBV7-2 to TRBJ1-1, with D possibly TRBD1 on 5 matching bases. The CDR3 consists of 14 residues. Germline CDR1 SGHTA, CDR2 FQGNSA. The V end was cut by 5 bases, the J end by 1 base, with 11 bases between.

The chain employs TRBV5-1 and TRBJ1-6, with TRBD1 matching over 9 bases. The V gene end was trimmed by 7 bases and the J gene end by 7 bases; junction bases not matched to a gene: 6. Per germline, CDR1 SGHRS and CDR2 YFSETQ. This CDR3 contains 14 residues. The CDR3 loop is CASSIDRGNSPLHF. The CDR3 DNA reads as TGCGCCAGCTCTATAGACAGGGGGAATTCACCCCTCCACTTT.

This clonotype occurred a few times. The gene calls are TRBV11-2 and TRBJ2-1, with a possible D match to TRBD2 (6 bases). V was clipped by 2 bases and J by 8 bases, with 13 bases between them. CDR3 length: 14 amino acids. Germline CDR1 is SGHAT and CDR2 is FQNNGV. The CDR3 coding sequence is TGTGCCAGCAGCTTAACTAGCCGAGCCGATGAGCAGTTCTTC. The encoded protein is CASSLTSRADEQFF.

This clonotype has ten or more counts. The chain links TRBV3-1 to TRBJ2-3; 8 bases map to TRBD1. The CDR3 consists of 14 residues. Germline values: CDR1 LGHDT, CDR2 YNNKEL (reference sequence). J was trimmed by 4 bases and V by 3 bases; bases with no gene match: 3. In DNA form, the CDR3 reads TGTGCCAGCAGCCAGGGACAGGCGGCAGATACGCAGTATTTT. Encoded protein: CASSQGQAADTQYF.

The genes are TRBV12-3 or TRBV12-4 and TRBJ2-3; possibly TRBD2 for D (6 bases). V was clipped by 5 bases and J by 0 bases, with 18 bases between them. The CDR3 has 17 amino acids. CDR3: CASSLTWRGGSTDTQYF. For the CDR3, the DNA is TGTGCCAGCAGTCTCACTTGGCGGGGCGGGAGCACAGATACGCAGTATTTT.

At least ten counts were recorded for this clonotype. The chain joins TRBV5-1 to TRBJ2-1; TRBD2 agrees at 10 bases. Germline CDR1 SGHRS, CDR2 YFSETQ. The CDR3 loop spans 14 amino acids. V lost 3 bases to trimming and J lost 8 bases; unmatched junction nucleotides: 5. CDR3 nucleotide sequence: TGCGCCAGCAGCTCTAGCGGGGGTGGGGATGAGCAGTTCTTC. It yields the protein CASSSSGGGDEQFF.